This T cell receptor beta chain derives from a study of cytomegalovirus exposure and HLA in healthy donors. Using immunoSEQ multiplex PCR, the repertoire was profiled, and TCRdb retains in-frame clones only, with some absent. Of 150,000 to 250,000 clones listed, approximately 80% were seen once; the top ten hold about an eighth. Trimming took off 10 bases at V and 6 bases at J, with 12 bases between the two ends. CDR3 length: 11 amino acids. CDR1 is MNHNY and CDR2 is SVGAGI in the germline V gene (reference sequence). The material sequenced was PBMCs. The sequence was obtained from a woman aged 25 to 45 in good health and CMV-seropositive. The chain is built from TRBV6-6 and TRBJ1-2; D is unclear. The CDR3 here is CAIKLLDGYTF. The CDR3 region has the DNA TGTGCCATCAAACTCTTGGATGGCTACACCTTC.